The clone carrying this TCR beta chain was picked up a small number of times. Germline trimming cut 2 bases from V and 1 base from J; bases unmatched to any gene: 1. The germline V gene has CDR1 MNHEY and CDR2 SVGAGI. The CDR3 extends over 15 amino acids. This record comes from a study of blood T cell repertoires in COVID-19. Clones were read by immunoSEQ multiplex PCR, and TCRdb kept only the in-frame ones, dropping some. The sample comprises tens of thousands of clones, 88% of which are singletons, and over 20% rests with the top ten. The rearrangement uses TRBV6-5 and TRBJ2-7; 11 bases match TRBD2. The sequencing sample was made of peripheral blood. The clonotype comes from a woman aged 50 to 60 with active or convalescent COVID-19. CDR3 DNA sequence: TGTGCCAGCAGTTACGGACTAGCGGGTTCCTACGAGCAGTACTTC. It encodes CASSYGLAGSYEQYF.